The 27 T cell receptor beta chains in this list originate from one sample, sequenced in a study of T cells in Graves' hyperthyroidism and ophthalmopathy. TCR beta CDR3 regions were amplified from RNA transcripts. RT-PCR in the first round (using the HTBI primer set) targeted the TCR CDR3. TCRdb re-called the multiplex PCR reads through MiXCR, storing one row per CDR3 protein. Here the sample spans about 720,000 distinct CDR3 sequences, roughly a sixth being singletons. Sample: blood. The receptors were gathered from a woman aged 45 to 65 with Graves' hyperthyroidism that later progressed to Graves' ophthalmopathy.

The rearrangement links TRBV27 to TRBJ2-7; 7 bases are shared with TRBD1. Germline lookup yields CDR1 MNHEY and CDR2 SMNVEV (reference sequence). Trimming removed 5 bases from V and 0 bases from J; junction bases left unmatched: 7. This CDR3 has 15 residues. CDR3 residues: CASSDWGQISYEQYF. The CDR3 nucleotides read TGTGCCAGCAGTGACTGGGGACAGATCTCCTACGAGCAGTACTTC.

This clonotype appeared many times. This rearrangement joins TRBV5-1 to TRBJ1-1, with D possibly being TRBD1 (5 bases). In germline, CDR1 is SGHRS, CDR2 YFSETQ. The CDR3 spans 12 residues. Trimming took off 4 bases at V and 11 bases at J, with 15 bases between the two ends. The CDR3 spells CASSPNRDSAFF. CDR3 DNA: TGCGCCAGCAGCCCAAACCGGGACTCGGCTTTCTTT. Based on the CDR3 plus reference TRBV5-1 and TRBJ1-1, the full variable domain is KAGVTQTPRYLIKTRGQQVTLSCSPISGHRSVSWYQQTPGQGLQFLFEYFSETQRNKGNFPGRFSGRQFSNSRSEMNVSTLELGDSALYLCASSPNRDSAFFGQGTRLTVV.

Ten or more counts support this clonotype. This chain links TRBV3-1 with TRBJ1-1; D gene unclear. V lost 2 bases and J lost 1, with 5 bases in between. In germline, CDR1 is LGHDT, CDR2 YNNKEL (reference sequence). CDR3 length: 13 residues. CDR3 in DNA: TGTGCCAGCAGCCAAAACAGGAACACTGAAGCTTTCTTT. Its translation: CASSQNRNTEAFF.

The V call is TRBV10-3, the J call TRBJ1-1; D is unclear. Trimming pared 4 bases from V and 2 bases from J, leaving 11 bases between. CDR1 is ENHRY, CDR2 SYGVKD, per germline. This CDR3 is built from 14 residues. CDR3 DNA: TGTGCCATCAGTGCGAGGGCAGACAACACTGAAGCTTTCTTT. The encoded protein is CAISARADNTEAFF.

This clonotype was detected many times. This chain links TRBV30 with TRBJ2-2; 7 bases line up with TRBD2. Germline assignment: CDR1 GTSNPN and CDR2 SVGIG (reference sequence). The junction had 5 bases not matched to a gene; V was cut back by 0 bases and J by 1 base. The CDR3 is made up of 16 amino acids. The CDR3 region is CAWSVLAGENTGELFF. CDR3 bases: TGTGCCTGGAGTGTACTGGCGGGGGAGAACACCGGGGAGCTGTTTTTT. Together with reference TRBV30 and TRBJ2-2, the CDR3 gives the full variable domain: SQTIHQWPATLVQPVGSPLSLECTVEGTSNPNLYWYRQAAGRGLQLLFYSVGIGQISSEVPQNLSASRPQDRQFILSSKKLLLSDSGFYLCAWSVLAGENTGELFFGEGSRLTVL.

In its sample, this clonotype was seen many times. The rearrangement uses TRBV19 and TRBJ1-5; 9 bases map to TRBD1. The CDR3 runs 15 residues. From germline, CDR1 is LNHDA and CDR2 SQIVND (reference sequence). V shed 6 bases, J shed 0 bases, and the junction held 3 bases outside the gene matches. CDR3: CASSMDRGSNQPQHF. For the CDR3, the DNA is TGTGCCAGTAGCATGGACAGGGGTAGCAATCAGCCCCAGCATTTT.

This clonotype was seen repeatedly, ten times or more. The rearrangement links TRBV18 to TRBJ1-1, with D tentatively TRBD1 (5 bases). The CDR3 covers 15 residues. V dropped 3 bases and J dropped 4 bases, with 15 bases sitting between them. Germline values: CDR1 KGHSH, CDR2 LQKENI. This CDR3 reads CASSPTAGFGTEAFF. In DNA, the CDR3 is TGTGCCAGCTCACCCACGGCAGGGTTCGGCACTGAAGCTTTCTTT.

The sample holds a few counts of this clonotype. This sequence joins TRBV6-2 or TRBV6-3 and TRBJ2-3; 7 positions agree with TRBD2. The V gene end was trimmed by 1 base and the J gene end by 6 bases; junction bases not matched to a gene: 10. The germline V gene has CDR1 MNHEY and CDR2 SVGEGT. The CDR3 has 16 amino acids. CDR3 nucleotides: TGTGCCAGCAGTTACTACGGGGGGACGGAGTTGGATACGCAGTATTTT. This gives the protein CASSYYGGTELDTQYF.

The gene calls are TRBV5-5 and TRBJ2-4; 7 positions agree with TRBD1. The CDR3 runs 15 residues. Trimming removed 5 bases from V and 1 base from J; junction bases left unmatched: 6. Germline values: CDR1 SGHKS, CDR2 YYEKEE (reference sequence). The CDR3 here is CASSTLQGAKNIQYF. CDR3 nucleotides: TGTGCCAGCAGTACACTACAGGGGGCCAAAAACATTCAGTACTTC.

This clonotype has only a few counts. V is TRBV6-2 or TRBV6-3 and J is TRBJ2-5, with D unclear. V lost 4 bases to trimming and J lost 6 bases, with 15 bases between them. This CDR3 contains 14 residues. The germline V gene has CDR1 MNHEY and CDR2 SVGEGT. Written as DNA, the CDR3 is TGTGCCAGCAGTTTATTGGGTTGGGGTCAGACCCAGTACTTC. Translated, it gives CASSLLGWGQTQYF.

V usage is TRBV19 and J usage is TRBJ2-7; 8 nucleotides agree with TRBD1. J gave up 5 bases and V 0 bases, and 6 bases lay outside the gene matches. The CDR3 runs to 15 residues. Germline V lookup: CDR1 LNHDA, CDR2 SQIVND (reference sequence). As DNA, the CDR3 is TGTGCCAGTAGTATAGATTTGCAGGGGGCAAACGAGCAGTACTTC. Residues: CASSIDLQGANEQYF.

For this clonotype: A junction boundary mismatches the germline segment, possibly from a read error. As DNA, the CDR3 is TGTGCCAGCAGCCCTAGAGGCCACACCGGGGAGCTGCTTTTT. It translates to CASSPRGHTGELLF. The chain combines TRBV7-9 with TRBJ2-2, with D possibly matching TRBD2 (5 bases). This CDR3 is built from 14 residues. CDR1 is SEHNR and CDR2 is FQNEAQ in the germline V gene (reference sequence).

There are a few counts of this clonotype. A much larger clone lies a single base off, so this may be a read error. V usage is TRBV5-1 and J usage is TRBJ1-1, with 7 bases that match TRBD1. The CDR3 is made up of 15 amino acids. CDR1 is SGHRS, CDR2 YFSETQ, per germline. The CDR3 region is CASSLVGTENIEAFF. As DNA, the CDR3 is TGCGCCAGCAGCTTGGTCGGGACAGAGAACATTGAAGCTTTCTTT. Looking up the rest from reference TRBV5-1 and TRBJ1-1 gives the full variable domain: KAGVTQTPRYLIKTRGQQVTLSCSPISGHRSVSWYQQTPGQGLQFLFEYFSETQRNKGNFPGRFSGRQFSNSRSEMNVSTLELGDSALYLCASSLVGTENIEAFFGQGTRLTVV.

This clonotype was counted many times. The V call is TRBV20-1, the J call TRBJ2-5, with 13 bases identical to TRBD2. This CDR3 spans 17 amino acids. The germline gives CDR1 DFQATT, CDR2 SNEGSKA (reference sequence). Germline trimming cut 5 bases from V and 3 bases from J; bases unmatched to any gene: 12. DNA of the CDR3: TGCAGTGCTCTTAAAAGAGGACTAGCGGGGGTAGAAGAGACCCAGTACTTC. Translating gives CSALKRGLAGVEETQYF.

This clonotype appeared many times. This rearrangement joins TRBV20-1 to TRBJ2-7; D is possibly TRBD2 (5 bases). The germline V gene encodes CDR1 DFQATT and CDR2 SNEGSKA (reference sequence). V lost 3 bases, J lost 7 bases, and 16 bases lay in between. This CDR3 is 13 amino acids long. Here the CDR3 reads CSASDGVSLEQYF. The DNA for the CDR3 is TGCAGTGCTAGTGACGGGGTGTCTTTGGAGCAGTACTTC.

V is TRBV6-5 and J is TRBJ1-2; 10 nucleotides match TRBD1. CDR3 length equals 14 residues. CDR1 and CDR2 (germline): MNHEY, SVGAGI. With V trimmed by 4 bases and J by 7 bases, 6 bases remained unmatched. As DNA, the CDR3 is TGTGCCAGCAGTTTCGGGACAGGGGCTGGTGGCTACACCTTC. Translating it yields CASSFGTGAGGYTF.

This clonotype was detected many times. The gene calls are TRBV20-1 and TRBJ2-7; the D gene is possibly TRBD2 (6 bases). Germline V CDR1 and CDR2: DFQATT, SNEGSKA (reference sequence). CDR3 length equals 14 residues. V lost 0 bases, J lost 5 bases, and 14 bases lay in between. As DNA, the CDR3 is TGCAGTGCTAGAGATAGTCAGGGACTCAACGAGCAGTACTTC. Translation gives CSARDSQGLNEQYF.

In its sample, this clonotype was seen many times. The chain couples TRBV6-2 or TRBV6-3 to TRBJ1-2, with TRBD1 as a possible D gene (6 bases). The CDR3 spans 17 residues. Germline V CDR1 and CDR2: MNHEY, SVGEGT. The V end was cut by 0 bases, the J end by 3 bases, with 17 bases between. The CDR3 spells CASSYSSGVRHHYGYTF. CDR3 sequence (DNA): TGTGCCAGCAGTTACTCTTCAGGGGTTCGGCATCACTATGGCTACACCTTC.

This clonotype was detected a few times. The chain recombines TRBV2 with TRBJ2-5; tentatively, D is TRBD2 (7 bases). This CDR3 spans 15 amino acids. V lost 3 bases to trimming and J lost 9 bases, with 20 bases between them. The germline gives CDR1 SNHLY, CDR2 FYNNEI. In DNA form, the CDR3 reads TGTGCCAGCAGTGAGCGATCCGGGACACGGGAGGCCCAGTACTTC. Amino acids: CASSERSGTREAQYF.

The chain carries TRBV7-9 and TRBJ2-5; 8 bases line up with TRBD1. J lost 0 bases, V lost 5 bases, and 8 bases had no gene match. The CDR3 runs to 16 residues. Looked up from germline, CDR1 is SEHNR and CDR2 is FQNEAQ (reference sequence). The DNA of the CDR3 is TGTGCCAGCAGCCCCGGGACAGGAGCGTACCAAGAGACCCAGTACTTC. Translated: CASSPGTGAYQETQYF.

V gene TRBV19 combines with J gene TRBJ1-2, with 7 bases fitting TRBD1. The CDR3 extends over 15 amino acids. Unmatched junction bases numbered 5, after V lost 4 bases and J lost 0 bases. Germline V gene lookup returns CDR1 LNHDA and CDR2 SQIVND (reference sequence). The CDR3 region has the DNA TGTGCCAGTAGTAGAGACAGGGCGACTAACTATGGCTACACCTTC. It specifies CASSRDRATNYGYTF.

This clonotype was seen many times. The chain employs TRBV11-2 and TRBJ2-7; D perhaps matches TRBD1 (5 bases). The CDR3 loop spans 13 amino acids. The V and J ends lost 4 bases and 1 base respectively, with 8 bases between them. The germline gives CDR1 SGHAT, CDR2 FQNNGV. Here the CDR3 reads CASSSRVSYEQYF. DNA for the CDR3: TGTGCCAGCAGCTCCAGGGTTTCCTACGAGCAGTACTTC.

This clonotype turned up a few times. An end of the junction does not agree with germline; a read error may underlie this. The rearrangement joins TRBV7-7 to TRBJ2-7; possibly TRBD1 or TRBD2 for D (5 bases each). The CDR3 covers 13 residues. The germline CDR1 and CDR2 sequences are SSHAT and FNYEAQ (reference sequence). CDR3 bases: TGTGCTAGCAGCTTAGCGTTGCAGGGCGAGCAGTACTTC. Protein: CASSLALQGEQYF.

The chain joins TRBV19 to TRBJ2-1; D is perhaps TRBD1 or TRBD2 (5 bases each). The V end was cut by 4 bases, the J end by 2 bases, with 15 bases between. CDR3 length equals 16 residues. Per the germline V gene, CDR1 is LNHDA and CDR2 is SQIVND (reference sequence). The DNA for the CDR3 is TGTGCCAGTAGTAAGTCCCAGAGGGGCACCTACAATGAGCAGTTCTTC. It is translated as CASSKSQRGTYNEQFF. The variable domain in full, completed from reference TRBV19 and TRBJ2-1, reads DGGITQSPKYLFRKEGQNVTLSCEQNLNHDAMYWYRQDPGQGLRLIYYSQIVNDFQKGDIAEGYSVSREKKESFPLTVTSAQKNPTAFYLCASSKSQRGTYNEQFFGPGTRLTVL.

The sample holds many counts of this clonotype. The rearrangement uses TRBV11-2 and TRBJ2-5, with D possibly matching TRBD2 (6 bases). The CDR3 runs 13 residues. CDR1 is SGHAT, CDR2 FQNNGV, per germline. The V and J ends lost 9 bases and 1 base respectively, with 12 bases between them. Here the CDR3 DNA reads TGTGCCAGTACTTGGCGGGGCCAAGAGACCCAGTACTTC. It specifies CASTWRGQETQYF.

This clonotype was picked up many times. J is TRBJ1-3 and V is TRBV30; maybe TRBD1 (5 bases). The CDR3 length is 15 residues. Germline CDR1 reads GTSNPN; CDR2 reads SVGIG (reference sequence). The V end lost 0 bases, the J end lost 3 bases, and 12 bases lay between the germline ends. CDR3 bases: TGTGCCTGGAGTGTACCAAGTCAGGGTGGAAACACCATATATTTT. This sequence encodes CAWSVPSQGGNTIYF. Supplemented by reference TRBV30 and TRBJ1-3, the full variable domain reads SQTIHQWPATLVQPVGSPLSLECTVEGTSNPNLYWYRQAAGRGLQLLFYSVGIGQISSEVPQNLSASRPQDRQFILSSKKLLLSDSGFYLCAWSVPSQGGNTIYFGEGSWLTVV.

In this sample, this clonotype turned up many times. The V gene is TRBV30, the J gene TRBJ2-5; the D gene is possibly TRBD2 (6 bases). CDR3 length: 13 amino acids. With 5 bases removed from V and 4 bases from J, the gap between germline ends came to 14 bases. Germline V gene sequence: CDR1 GTSNPN, CDR2 SVGIG (reference sequence). The CDR3 is CAWDVLGGETQYF. CDR3 bases: TGTGCCTGGGATGTGTTGGGGGGAGAGACCCAGTACTTC. Full variable domain (missing parts from reference TRBV30 and TRBJ2-5): SQTIHQWPATLVQPVGSPLSLECTVEGTSNPNLYWYRQAAGRGLQLLFYSVGIGQISSEVPQNLSASRPQDRQFILSSKKLLLSDSGFYLCAWDVLGGETQYFGPGTRLLVL.